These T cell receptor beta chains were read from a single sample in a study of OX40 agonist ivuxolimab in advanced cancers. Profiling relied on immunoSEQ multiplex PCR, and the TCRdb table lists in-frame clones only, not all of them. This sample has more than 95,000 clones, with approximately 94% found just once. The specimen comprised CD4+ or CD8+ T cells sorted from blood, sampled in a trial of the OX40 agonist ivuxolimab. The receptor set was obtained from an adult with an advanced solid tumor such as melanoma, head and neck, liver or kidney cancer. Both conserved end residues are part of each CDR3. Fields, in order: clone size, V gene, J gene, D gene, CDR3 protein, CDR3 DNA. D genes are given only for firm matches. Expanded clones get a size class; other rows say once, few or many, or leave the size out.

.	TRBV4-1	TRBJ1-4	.	CASSRGGTGGEKLFF	TGCGCCAGCAGCCGAGGGGGAACTGGGGGTGAAAAACTGTTTTTT
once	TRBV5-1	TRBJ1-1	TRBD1	CASSTTGTVNTEAFF	TGCGCCAGCAGCACCACTGGGACAGTGAACACTGAAGCTTTCTTT
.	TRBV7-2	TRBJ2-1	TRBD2	CASSVAAGARSEQFF	TGTGCCAGCAGCGTAGCGGCGGGAGCTAGGAGTGAGCAGTTCTTC
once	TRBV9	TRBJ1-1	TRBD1	CASSASGTGGAGAEAFF	TGTGCCAGCAGCGCCTCCGGGACAGGGGGCGCCGGGGCTGAAGCTTTCTTT
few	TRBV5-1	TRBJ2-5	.	CASSPRGETQYF	TGCGCCAGCTCTCCAAGGGGGGAGACCCAGTACTTC
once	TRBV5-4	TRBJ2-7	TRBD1	CASSRGTGEAYEQYF	TGTGCCAGCAGCCGAGGTACAGGGGAAGCCTACGAGCAGTACTTC
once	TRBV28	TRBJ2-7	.	CASRDRTEGYEQYF	TGTGCCAGCAGGGATAGGACAGAGGGATACGAGCAGTACTTC
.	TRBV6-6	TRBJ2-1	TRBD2	CASSPNRQRGFF	TGTGCCAGCAGCCCAAATCGACAGCGGGGGTTCTTC
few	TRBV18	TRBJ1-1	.	CASSPRPAEAFF	TGTGCCAGCTCACCCCGGCCCGCTGAAGCTTTCTTT
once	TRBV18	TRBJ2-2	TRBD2	CASSPQAGALNTGELFF	TGTGCCAGCTCCCCCCAGGCGGGAGCCCTGAACACCGGGGAGCTGTTTTTT
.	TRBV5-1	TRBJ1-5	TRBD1	CASSPQGIGNQPQHF	TGCGCCAGCAGCCCACAGGGGATCGGCAATCAGCCCCAGCATTTT
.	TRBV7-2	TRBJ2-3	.	CASSSPRGTVSTDTQYF	TGTGCCAGCAGCTCCCCCCGAGGAACGGTTAGCACAGATACGCAGTATTTT
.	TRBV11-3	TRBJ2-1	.	CASSPISPSSYNEQFF	TGTGCCAGCAGCCCAATTTCTCCGAGCTCCTACAATGAGCAGTTCTTC
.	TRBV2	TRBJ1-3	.	CASARGRPAIYF	TGTGCCAGCGCCCGGGGACGGCCAGCCATATATTTT
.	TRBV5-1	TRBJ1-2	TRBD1	CASSLGTGSLEGYTF	TGCGCCAGCAGCTTGGGGACAGGGAGTTTGGAGGGCTACACCTTC
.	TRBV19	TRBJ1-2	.	CASSPRGNYGYTF	TGTGCCAGTAGCCCCAGGGGTAACTATGGCTACACCTTC
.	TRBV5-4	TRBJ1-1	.	CASSLAGATEAFF	TGTGCCAGCAGCTTGGCCGGGGCCACTGAAGCTTTCTTT
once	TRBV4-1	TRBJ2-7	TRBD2	CASSQVRGTSGAVTYEQYF	TGCGCCAGCAGCCAAGTGAGGGGGACTAGCGGGGCCGTGACCTACGAGCAGTACTTC